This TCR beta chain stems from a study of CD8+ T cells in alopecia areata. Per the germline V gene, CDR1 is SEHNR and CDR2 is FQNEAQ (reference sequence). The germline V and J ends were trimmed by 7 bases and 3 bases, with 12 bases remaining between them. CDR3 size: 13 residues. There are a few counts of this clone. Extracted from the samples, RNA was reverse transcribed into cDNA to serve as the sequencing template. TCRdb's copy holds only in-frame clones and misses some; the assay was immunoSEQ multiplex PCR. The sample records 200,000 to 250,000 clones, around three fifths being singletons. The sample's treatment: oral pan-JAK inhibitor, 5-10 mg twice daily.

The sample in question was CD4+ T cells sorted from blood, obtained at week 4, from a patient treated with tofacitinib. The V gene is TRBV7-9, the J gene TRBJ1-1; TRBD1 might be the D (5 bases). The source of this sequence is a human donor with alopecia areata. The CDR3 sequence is CASTRGGDTEAFF. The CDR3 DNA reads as TGTGCCAGCACCCGAGGAGGGGACACTGAAGCTTTCTTT.